The entry below gives a single TCR beta chain sequence along with its context. Its antigen is undetermined. Germline is not matched at one junction end, which may reflect a read error. 5'RACE template switching added a universal primer site and UMIs to TCR cDNA. Via MiXCR, TCRdb re-called the 5' RACE reads, giving one row per CDR3 protein. The sample has under 250,000 distinct CDR3 sequences; about 7% are singletons. The data were obtained in a study of T cells after yellow fever vaccination. General study results and limits: Reappearing after the booster were most of the clones from primary vaccination (approximately 96% CD4, 85% to 90% CD8).

Germline lookup yields CDR1 SSHAT and CDR2 FNYEAQ (reference sequence). This CDR3 is 13 amino acids long. This receptor was obtained from a man under 40 who received the YFV17D yellow fever vaccine. The rearrangement uses TRBV7-7 and TRBJ2-2; D unclear. The sample consisted of CD4+ T cells sorted from PBMCs, taken 15 days after the yellow fever booster vaccination. CDR3 in amino acids: CASSASSDGELFF. Written as DNA, the CDR3 is TGTGCTAGCAGCGCCTCGAGTGACGGGGAGCTGTTTTTT.